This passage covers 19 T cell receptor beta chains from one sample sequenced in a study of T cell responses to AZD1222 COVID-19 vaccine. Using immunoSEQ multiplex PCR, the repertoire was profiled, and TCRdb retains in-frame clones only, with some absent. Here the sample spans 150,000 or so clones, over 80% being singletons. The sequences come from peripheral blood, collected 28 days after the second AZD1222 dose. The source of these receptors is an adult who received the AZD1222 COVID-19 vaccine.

Written as DNA, the CDR3 is TGTGCCAGCTCACCACCCGGGCCGGGCTCCTACGAGCAGTACTTC. As protein: CASSPPGPGSYEQYF. The genes are TRBV18 and TRBJ2-7; D uncertain. Germline-derived CDR1 and CDR2 are KGHSH and LQKENI. V shed 0 bases and J shed 0 bases, with 9 bases lying between them. This CDR3 comprises 15 residues.

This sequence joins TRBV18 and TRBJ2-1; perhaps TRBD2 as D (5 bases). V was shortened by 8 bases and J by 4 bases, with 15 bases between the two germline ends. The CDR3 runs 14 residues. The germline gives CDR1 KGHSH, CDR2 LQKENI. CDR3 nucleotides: TGTGCCAGCCAGACCCGGGGTGGATACAATGAGCAGTTCTTC. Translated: CASQTRGGYNEQFF.

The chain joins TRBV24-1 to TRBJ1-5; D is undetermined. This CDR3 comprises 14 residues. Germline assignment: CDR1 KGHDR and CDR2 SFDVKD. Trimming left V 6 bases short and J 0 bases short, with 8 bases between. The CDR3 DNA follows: TGTGCCACCAGTACACAGAATAGCAATCAGCCCCAGCATTTT. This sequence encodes CATSTQNSNQPQHF.

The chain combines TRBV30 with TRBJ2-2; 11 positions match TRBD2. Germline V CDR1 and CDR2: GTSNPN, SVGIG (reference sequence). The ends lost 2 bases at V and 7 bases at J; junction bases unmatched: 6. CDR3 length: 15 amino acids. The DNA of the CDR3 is TGTGCCTGGAGTATGACTAGCGGGAATATCGGGGAGCTGTTTTTT. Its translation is CAWSMTSGNIGELFF. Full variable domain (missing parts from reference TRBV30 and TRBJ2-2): SQTIHQWPATLVQPVGSPLSLECTVEGTSNPNLYWYRQAAGRGLQLLFYSVGIGQISSEVPQNLSASRPQDRQFILSSKKLLLSDSGFYLCAWSMTSGNIGELFFGEGSRLTVL.

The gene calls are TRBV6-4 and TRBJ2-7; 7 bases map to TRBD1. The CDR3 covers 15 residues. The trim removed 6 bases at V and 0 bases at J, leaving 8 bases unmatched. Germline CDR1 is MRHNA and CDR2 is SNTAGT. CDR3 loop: CASSLYGTDSYEQYF. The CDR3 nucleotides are TGTGCCAGCAGCCTGTACGGGACAGACTCCTACGAGCAGTACTTC.

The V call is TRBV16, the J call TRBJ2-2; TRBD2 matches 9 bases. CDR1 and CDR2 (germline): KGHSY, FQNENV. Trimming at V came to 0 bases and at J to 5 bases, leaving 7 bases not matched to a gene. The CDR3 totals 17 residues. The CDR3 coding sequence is TGTGCCAGCAGCCAATCTGTCCTTGGACTAGCGACCGGGGAGCTGTTTTTT. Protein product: CASSQSVLGLATGELFF.

The CDR3 DNA is TGTGCCTGGACCCAGGGGTTCGAGCAGTACTTC. The encoded protein is CAWTQGFEQYF. The chain combines TRBV30 with TRBJ2-7; tentatively, D is TRBD1 (6 bases). Germline CDR1 is GTSNPN and CDR2 is SVGIG (reference sequence). Trimming took off 4 bases at V and 6 bases at J, with 10 bases between the two ends. CDR3 length: 11 amino acids.

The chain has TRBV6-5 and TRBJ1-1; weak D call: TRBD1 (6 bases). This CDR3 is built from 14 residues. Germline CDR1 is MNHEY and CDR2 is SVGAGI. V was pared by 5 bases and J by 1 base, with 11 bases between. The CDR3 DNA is TGTGCCAGCAGTCAGGGGTCCAAGAACACTGAAGCTTTCTTT. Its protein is CASSQGSKNTEAFF.

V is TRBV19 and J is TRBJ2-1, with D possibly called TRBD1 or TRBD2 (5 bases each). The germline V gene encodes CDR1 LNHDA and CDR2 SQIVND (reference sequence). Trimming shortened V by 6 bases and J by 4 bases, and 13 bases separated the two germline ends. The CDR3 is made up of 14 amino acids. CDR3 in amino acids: CASSPRDGYNEQFF. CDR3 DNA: TGTGCCAGTAGCCCACGGGACGGGTACAATGAGCAGTTCTTC.

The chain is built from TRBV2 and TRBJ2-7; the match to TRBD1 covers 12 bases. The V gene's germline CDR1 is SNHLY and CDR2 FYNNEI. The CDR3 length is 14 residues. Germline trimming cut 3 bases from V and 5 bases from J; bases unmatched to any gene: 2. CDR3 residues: CASSDGTGGHEQYF. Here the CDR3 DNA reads TGTGCCAGCAGTGATGGGACAGGGGGCCACGAGCAGTACTTC.

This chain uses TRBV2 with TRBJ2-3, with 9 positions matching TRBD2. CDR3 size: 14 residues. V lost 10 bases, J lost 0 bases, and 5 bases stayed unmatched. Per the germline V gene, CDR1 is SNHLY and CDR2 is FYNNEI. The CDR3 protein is CAIVAGVSTDTQYF. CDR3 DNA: TGTGCCATCGTAGCGGGGGTTAGCACAGATACGCAGTATTTT.

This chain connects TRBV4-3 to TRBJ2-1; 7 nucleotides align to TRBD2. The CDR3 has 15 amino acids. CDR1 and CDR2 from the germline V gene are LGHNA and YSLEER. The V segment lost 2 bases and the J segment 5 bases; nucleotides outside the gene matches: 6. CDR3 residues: CASSQRLAENNEQFF. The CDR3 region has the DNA TGCGCCAGCAGCCAACGGCTAGCGGAAAACAATGAGCAGTTCTTC.

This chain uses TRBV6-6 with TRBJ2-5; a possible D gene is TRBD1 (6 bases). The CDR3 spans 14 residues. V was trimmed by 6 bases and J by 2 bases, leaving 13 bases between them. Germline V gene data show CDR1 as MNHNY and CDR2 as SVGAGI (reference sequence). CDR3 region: CASSLEQGQETQYF. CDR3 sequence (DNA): TGTGCCAGCAGCCTAGAACAGGGACAAGAGACCCAGTACTTC.

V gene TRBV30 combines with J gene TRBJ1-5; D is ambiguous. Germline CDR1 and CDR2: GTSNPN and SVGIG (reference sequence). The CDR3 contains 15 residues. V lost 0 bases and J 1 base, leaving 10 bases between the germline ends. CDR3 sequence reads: CAWSVDSGSNQPQHF. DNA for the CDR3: TGTGCCTGGAGTGTAGACTCGGGAAGCAATCAGCCCCAGCATTTT. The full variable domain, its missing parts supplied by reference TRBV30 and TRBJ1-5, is SQTIHQWPATLVQPVGSPLSLECTVEGTSNPNLYWYRQAAGRGLQLLFYSVGIGQISSEVPQNLSASRPQDRQFILSSKKLLLSDSGFYLCAWSVDSGSNQPQHFGDGTRLSIL.

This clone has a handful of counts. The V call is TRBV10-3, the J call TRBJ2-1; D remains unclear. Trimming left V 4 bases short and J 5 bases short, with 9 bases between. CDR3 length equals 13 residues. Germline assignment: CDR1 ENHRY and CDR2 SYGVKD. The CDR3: CAISVLTNNEQFF. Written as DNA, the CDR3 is TGTGCCATCAGTGTACTAACGAACAATGAGCAGTTCTTC.

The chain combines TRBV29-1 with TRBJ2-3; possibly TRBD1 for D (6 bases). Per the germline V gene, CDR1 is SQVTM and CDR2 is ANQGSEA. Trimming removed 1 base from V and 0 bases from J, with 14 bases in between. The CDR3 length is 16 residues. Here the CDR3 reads CSVEGGQGLSTDTQYF. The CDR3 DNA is TGCAGCGTTGAAGGGGGCCAGGGGTTAAGCACAGATACGCAGTATTTT.

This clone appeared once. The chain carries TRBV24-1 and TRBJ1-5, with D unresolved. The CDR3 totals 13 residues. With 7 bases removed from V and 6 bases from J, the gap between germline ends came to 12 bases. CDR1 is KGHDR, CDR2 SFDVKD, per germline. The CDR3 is CATSVGPGQPQHF. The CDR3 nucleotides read TGTGCCACCAGCGTCGGTCCGGGTCAGCCCCAGCATTTT.

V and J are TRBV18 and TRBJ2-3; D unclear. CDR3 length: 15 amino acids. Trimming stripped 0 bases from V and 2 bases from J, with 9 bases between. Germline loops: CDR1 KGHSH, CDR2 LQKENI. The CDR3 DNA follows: TGTGCCAGCTCACCACCCATTAGATCCACAGATACGCAGTATTTT. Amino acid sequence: CASSPPIRSTDTQYF.

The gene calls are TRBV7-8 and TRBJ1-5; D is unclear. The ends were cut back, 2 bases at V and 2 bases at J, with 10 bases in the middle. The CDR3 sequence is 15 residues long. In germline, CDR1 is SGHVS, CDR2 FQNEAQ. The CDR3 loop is CASSLQGGGNQPQHF. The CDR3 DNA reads TGTGCCAGCAGCTTACAAGGAGGCGGCAATCAGCCCCAGCATTTT.